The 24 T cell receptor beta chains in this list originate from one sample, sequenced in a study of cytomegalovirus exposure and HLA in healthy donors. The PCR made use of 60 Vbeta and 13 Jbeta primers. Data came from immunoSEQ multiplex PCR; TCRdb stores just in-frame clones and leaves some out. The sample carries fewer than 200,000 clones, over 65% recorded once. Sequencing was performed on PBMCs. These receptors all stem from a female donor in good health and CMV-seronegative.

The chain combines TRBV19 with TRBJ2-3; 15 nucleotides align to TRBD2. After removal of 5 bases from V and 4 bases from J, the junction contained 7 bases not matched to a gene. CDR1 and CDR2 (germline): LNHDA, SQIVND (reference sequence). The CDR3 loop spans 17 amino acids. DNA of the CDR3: TGTGCCAGTAGTTCGAAGGGACTAGCGGGAGGAGCAGATACGCAGTATTTT. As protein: CASSSKGLAGGADTQYF. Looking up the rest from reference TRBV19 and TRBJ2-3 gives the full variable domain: DGGITQSPKYLFRKEGQNVTLSCEQNLNHDAMYWYRQDPGQGLRLIYYSQIVNDFQKGDIAEGYSVSREKKESFPLTVTSAQKNPTAFYLCASSSKGLAGGADTQYFGPGTRLTVL.

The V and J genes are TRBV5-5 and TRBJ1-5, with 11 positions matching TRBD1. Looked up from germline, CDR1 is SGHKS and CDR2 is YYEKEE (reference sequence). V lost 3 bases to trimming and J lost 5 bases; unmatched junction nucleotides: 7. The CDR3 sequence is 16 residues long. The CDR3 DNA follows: TGTGCCAGCAGCTGGGGGGGGACAGGGGGTGATCAGCCCCAGCATTTT. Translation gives CASSWGGTGGDQPQHF.

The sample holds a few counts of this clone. In nucleotides, the CDR3 is TGTGCCAGCAGTTACGTACGCCCCAGCTCCTACGAGCAGTACTTC. Translation gives CASSYVRPSSYEQYF. The chain couples TRBV6-5 to TRBJ2-7; D is unclear. The CDR3 is made up of 15 amino acids. Trimming took 2 bases from V and 0 from J, leaving 11 bases between them. Looked up from germline, CDR1 is MNHEY and CDR2 is SVGAGI.

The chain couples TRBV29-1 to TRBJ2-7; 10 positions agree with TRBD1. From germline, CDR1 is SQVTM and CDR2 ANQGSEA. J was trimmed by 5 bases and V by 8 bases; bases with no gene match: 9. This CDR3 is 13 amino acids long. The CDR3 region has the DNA TGCAGCATCCAACCGGGACAGGGGAACGAGCAGTACTTC. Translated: CSIQPGQGNEQYF.

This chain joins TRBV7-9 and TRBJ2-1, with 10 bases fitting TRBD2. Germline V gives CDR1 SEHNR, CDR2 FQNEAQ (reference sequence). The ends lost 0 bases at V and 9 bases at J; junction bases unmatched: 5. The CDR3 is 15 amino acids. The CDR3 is CASSLAAGGTFEQFF. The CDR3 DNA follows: TGTGCCAGCAGCTTAGCAGCGGGAGGGACGTTTGAGCAGTTCTTC.

The CDR3 region has the DNA TGCGCCAGCAGAAGGTTAGGGGCCCCCGATACGCAGTATTTT. Translation: CASRRLGAPDTQYF. The chain joins TRBV4-1 to TRBJ2-3; D might be TRBD1 (5 bases). Deletions cut 6 bases from V and 6 bases from J, with 16 bases between. This CDR3 has 14 residues. Germline CDR1 reads MGHRA; CDR2 reads YSYEKL.

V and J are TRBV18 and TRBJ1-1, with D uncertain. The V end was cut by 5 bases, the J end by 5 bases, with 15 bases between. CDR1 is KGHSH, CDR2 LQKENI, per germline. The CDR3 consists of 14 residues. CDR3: CASSGLGVETEAFF. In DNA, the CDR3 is TGTGCCAGCTCAGGCCTCGGGGTGGAGACTGAAGCTTTCTTT.

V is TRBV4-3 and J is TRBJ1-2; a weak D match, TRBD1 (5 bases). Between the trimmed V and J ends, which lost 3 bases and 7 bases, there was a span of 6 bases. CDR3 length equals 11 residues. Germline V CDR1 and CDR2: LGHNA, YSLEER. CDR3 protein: CASSHQGGYTF. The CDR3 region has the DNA TGCGCCAGCAGCCACCAGGGTGGCTACACCTTC.

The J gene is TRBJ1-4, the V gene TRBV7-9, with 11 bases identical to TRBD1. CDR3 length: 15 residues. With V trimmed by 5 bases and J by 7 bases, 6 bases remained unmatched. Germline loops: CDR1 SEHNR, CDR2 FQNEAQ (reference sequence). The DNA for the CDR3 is TGTGCCAGCAGCCCCTCCGGACAGGGGGCTGAAAAACTGTTTTTT. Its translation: CASSPSGQGAEKLFF.

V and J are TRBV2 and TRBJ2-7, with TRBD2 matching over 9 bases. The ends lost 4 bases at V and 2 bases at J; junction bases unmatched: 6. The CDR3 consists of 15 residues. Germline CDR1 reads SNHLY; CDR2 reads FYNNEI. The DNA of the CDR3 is TGTGCCAGCAGTGTTCGGCTAGCGGGACCCTACGAGCAGTACTTC. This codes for CASSVRLAGPYEQYF.

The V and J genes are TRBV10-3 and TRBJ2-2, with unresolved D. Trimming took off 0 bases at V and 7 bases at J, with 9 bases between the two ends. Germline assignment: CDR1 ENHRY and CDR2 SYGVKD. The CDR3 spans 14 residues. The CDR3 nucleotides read TGTGCCATCAGTGAGTCCGTAGAGCTCGGGGAGCTGTTTTTT. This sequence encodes CAISESVELGELFF.

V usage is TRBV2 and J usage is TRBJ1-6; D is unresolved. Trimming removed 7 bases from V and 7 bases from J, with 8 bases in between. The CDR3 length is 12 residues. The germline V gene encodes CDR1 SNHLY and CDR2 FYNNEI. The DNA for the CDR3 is TGTGCCAGCACCATAGAGAATTCACCCCTCCACTTT. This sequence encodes CASTIENSPLHF.

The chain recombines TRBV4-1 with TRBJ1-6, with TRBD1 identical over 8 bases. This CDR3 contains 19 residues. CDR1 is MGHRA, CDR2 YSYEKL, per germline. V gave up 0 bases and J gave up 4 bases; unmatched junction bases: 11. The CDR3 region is CASSQEIGTGRTYNSPLHF. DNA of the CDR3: TGCGCCAGCAGCCAAGAAATAGGGACAGGCAGGACGTATAATTCACCCCTCCACTTT.

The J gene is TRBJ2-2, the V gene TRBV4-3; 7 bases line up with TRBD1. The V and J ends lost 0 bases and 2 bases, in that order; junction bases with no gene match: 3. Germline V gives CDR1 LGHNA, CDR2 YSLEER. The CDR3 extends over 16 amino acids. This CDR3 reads CASSQDTGVNTGELFF. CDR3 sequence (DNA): TGCGCCAGCAGCCAAGATACAGGGGTAAACACCGGGGAGCTGTTTTTT.

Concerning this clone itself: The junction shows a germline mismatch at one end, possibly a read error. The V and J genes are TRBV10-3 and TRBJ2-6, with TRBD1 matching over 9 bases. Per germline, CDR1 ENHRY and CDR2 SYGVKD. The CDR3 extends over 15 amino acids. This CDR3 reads CASRQGESGANGLTF. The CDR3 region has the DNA TGTGCCAGCCGACAGGGGGAGTCTGGGGCCAACGGCCTGACTTTC.

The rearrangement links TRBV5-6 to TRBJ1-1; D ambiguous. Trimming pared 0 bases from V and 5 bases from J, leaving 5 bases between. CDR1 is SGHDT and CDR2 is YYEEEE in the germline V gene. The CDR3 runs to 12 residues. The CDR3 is CASSLVTTEAFF. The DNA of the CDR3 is TGTGCCAGCAGCTTGGTTACTACTGAAGCTTTCTTT. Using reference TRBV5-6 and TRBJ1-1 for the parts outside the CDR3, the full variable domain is DAGVTQSPTHLIKTRGQQVTLRCSPKSGHDTVSWYQQALGQGPQFIFQYYEEEERQRGNFPDRFSGHQFPNYSSELNVNALLLGDSALYLCASSLVTTEAFFGQGTRLTVV.

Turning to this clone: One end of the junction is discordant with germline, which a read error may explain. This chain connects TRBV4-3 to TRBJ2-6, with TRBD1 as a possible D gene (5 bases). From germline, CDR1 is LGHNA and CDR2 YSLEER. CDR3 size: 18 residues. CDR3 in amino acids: CASSQTDGPTTGANGLTF. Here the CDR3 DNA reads TGCGCCAGCAGCCAGACGGACGGCCCTACAACTGGGGCCAACGGCCTGACTTTC.

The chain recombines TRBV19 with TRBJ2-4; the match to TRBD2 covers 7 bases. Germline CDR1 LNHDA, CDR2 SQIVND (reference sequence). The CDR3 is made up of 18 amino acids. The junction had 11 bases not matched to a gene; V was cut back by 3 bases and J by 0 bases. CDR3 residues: CASSIGGSATLAKNIQYF. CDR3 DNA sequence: TGTGCCAGTAGTATCGGGGGGTCCGCAACTTTAGCCAAAAACATTCAGTACTTC.

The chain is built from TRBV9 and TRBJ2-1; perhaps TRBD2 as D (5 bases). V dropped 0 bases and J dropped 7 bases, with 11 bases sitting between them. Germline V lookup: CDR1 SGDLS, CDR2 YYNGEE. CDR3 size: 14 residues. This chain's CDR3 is CASSVGPSGNEQFF. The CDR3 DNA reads TGTGCCAGCAGCGTAGGACCCTCGGGGAATGAGCAGTTCTTC.

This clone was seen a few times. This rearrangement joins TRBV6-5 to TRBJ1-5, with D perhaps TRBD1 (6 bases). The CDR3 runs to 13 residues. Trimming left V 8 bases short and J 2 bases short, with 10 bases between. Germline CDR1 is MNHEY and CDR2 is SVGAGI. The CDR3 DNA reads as TGTGCCAGCGGGGGGGCTGGCAATCAGCCCCAGCATTTT. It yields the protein CASGGAGNQPQHF.

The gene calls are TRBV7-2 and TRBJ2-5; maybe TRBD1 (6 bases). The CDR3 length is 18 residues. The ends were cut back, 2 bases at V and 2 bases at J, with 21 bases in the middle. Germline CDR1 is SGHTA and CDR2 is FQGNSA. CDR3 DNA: TGTGCCAGCAGCTTAAGCTTAAGACAGGCGTCAGTTCAAGAGACCCAGTACTTC. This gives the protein CASSLSLRQASVQETQYF.

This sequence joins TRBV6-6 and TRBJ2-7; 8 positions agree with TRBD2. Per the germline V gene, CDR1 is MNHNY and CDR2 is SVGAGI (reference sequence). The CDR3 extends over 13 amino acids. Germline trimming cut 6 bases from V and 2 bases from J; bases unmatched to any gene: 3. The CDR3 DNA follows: TGTGCCAGCAGAAGACTAGCGACCTACGAGCAGTACTTC. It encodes CASRRLATYEQYF.

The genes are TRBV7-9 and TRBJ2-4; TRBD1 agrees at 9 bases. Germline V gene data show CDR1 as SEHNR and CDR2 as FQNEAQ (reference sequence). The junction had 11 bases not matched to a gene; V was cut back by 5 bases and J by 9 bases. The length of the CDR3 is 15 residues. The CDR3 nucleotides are TGTGCCAGCAGCCGGGACAGTCCGACAGGGGGCATTCAGTACTTC. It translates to CASSRDSPTGGIQYF.

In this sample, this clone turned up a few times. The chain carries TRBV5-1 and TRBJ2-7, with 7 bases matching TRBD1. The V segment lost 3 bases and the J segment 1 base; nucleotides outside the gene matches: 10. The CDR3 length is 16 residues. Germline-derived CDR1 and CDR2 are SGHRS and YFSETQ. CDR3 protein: CASSSAPGQLSYEQYF. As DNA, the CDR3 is TGCGCCAGCAGCTCGGCTCCGGGACAGCTTTCCTACGAGCAGTACTTC. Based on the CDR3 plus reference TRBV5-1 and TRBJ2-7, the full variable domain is KAGVTQTPRYLIKTRGQQVTLSCSPISGHRSVSWYQQTPGQGLQFLFEYFSETQRNKGNFPGRFSGRQFSNSRSEMNVSTLELGDSALYLCASSSAPGQLSYEQYFGPGTRLTVT.